These T cell receptor beta chains were read from a single sample in a study of identical twins' blood T cells. TCRdb reprocessed the 5' RACE reads with MiXCR, giving one entry per CDR3 protein. The profile shows roughly 380,000 distinct CDR3 sequences, over 25% of them singletons. Sequenced input: PBMCs. These receptors were collected from a woman between 18 and 55 years old in good health. CDR3s include the opening cysteine and the closing phenylalanine or tryptophan. A D gene is named only where the DNA matches it firmly. Clone size is not always given. Where it is, it says once, few, many or a class for expanded clones.

v_gene: TRBV11-2
d_gene: TRBD1
j_gene: TRBJ2-1
abundance: few
CDR3aa: CASSLRDRDEQFF
CDR3nt: TGTGCCAGCAGCCTCCGTGACAGGGATGAGCAGTTCTTC

v_gene: TRBV20-1
d_gene: -
j_gene: TRBJ1-1
abundance: -
CDR3aa: CSARDAGEDTEAFF
CDR3nt: TGCAGTGCTAGAGATGCAGGGGAGGACACTGAAGCTTTCTTT

v_gene: TRBV20-1
d_gene: -
j_gene: TRBJ2-7
abundance: few
CDR3aa: CSATGGGNEQYF
CDR3nt: TGCAGTGCTACAGGGGGGGGTAACGAGCAGTACTTC

v_gene: TRBV27
d_gene: -
j_gene: TRBJ1-5
abundance: -
CDR3aa: CASREGQVWGNQPQHF
CDR3nt: TGTGCCAGCAGGGAAGGGCAGGTTTGGGGCAATCAGCCCCAGCATTTT

v_gene: TRBV20-1
d_gene: TRBD1
j_gene: TRBJ1-1
abundance: -
CDR3aa: CSASWQGDTEAFF
CDR3nt: TGCAGTGCTAGTTGGCAGGGGGACACTGAAGCTTTCTTT

v_gene: TRBV7-9
d_gene: -
j_gene: TRBJ1-1
abundance: -
CDR3aa: CASIVDGTFEAFF
CDR3nt: TGTGCCAGCATCGTAGATGGGACATTTGAAGCTTTCTTT

v_gene: TRBV9
d_gene: -
j_gene: TRBJ2-4
abundance: -
CDR3aa: CASSEQGNIQYF
CDR3nt: TGTGCCAGCAGCGAGCAGGGAAACATTCAGTACTTC

v_gene: TRBV5-1
d_gene: TRBD1
j_gene: TRBJ2-3
abundance: -
CDR3aa: CASSSRQGPDTQYF
CDR3nt: TGCGCCAGCAGCTCCCGACAGGGACCAGATACGCAGTATTTT

v_gene: TRBV14
d_gene: -
j_gene: TRBJ1-1
abundance: many
CDR3aa: CASSQDILGFKSDTEAFF
CDR3nt: TGTGCCAGCAGCCAAGATATTCTGGGTTTCAAATCGGACACTGAAGCTTTCTTT

v_gene: TRBV14
d_gene: TRBD2
j_gene: TRBJ2-1
abundance: -
CDR3aa: CASKASGAYEQFF
CDR3nt: TGTGCCAGCAAGGCTAGCGGGGCCTATGAGCAGTTCTTC

v_gene: TRBV6-5
d_gene: -
j_gene: TRBJ1-1
abundance: -
CDR3aa: CASRASVFQAFF
CDR3nt: TGTGCCAGCAGGGCTTCCGTCTTTCAAGCTTTCTTT

v_gene: TRBV5-6
d_gene: -
j_gene: TRBJ2-7
abundance: -
CDR3aa: CASSLTFRPPSYEQYF
CDR3nt: TGTGCCAGCAGCTTGACATTTCGGCCCCCGTCCTACGAGCAGTACTTC

v_gene: TRBV6-1
d_gene: -
j_gene: TRBJ2-5
abundance: -
CDR3aa: CASSAAETQYF
CDR3nt: TGTGCCAGCTCGGCGGCAGAGACCCAGTACTTC

v_gene: TRBV20-1
d_gene: -
j_gene: TRBJ2-3
abundance: -
CDR3aa: CGGLRADTQYF
CDR3nt: TGCGGTGGGCTGAGGGCAGATACGCAGTATTTT

v_gene: TRBV5-1
d_gene: TRBD2
j_gene: TRBJ2-3
abundance: -
CDR3aa: CASSLEAGATDTQCF
CDR3nt: TGTGCCAGCAGCTTAGAAGCGGGAGCGACAGATACGCAGTGTTTT

v_gene: TRBV6-5
d_gene: -
j_gene: TRBJ1-5
abundance: -
CDR3aa: CASNNFYRGHREFYSNQPQHF
CDR3nt: TGTGCCAGCAACAACTTTTATCGGGGCCACCGCGAGTTTTATAGCAATCAGCCCCAGCATTTT

v_gene: TRBV20-1
d_gene: -
j_gene: TRBJ1-2
abundance: many
CDR3aa: CSATLRDGYTF
CDR3nt: TGCAGTGCGACCCTTAGGGATGGCTACACCTTC

v_gene: TRBV21-1
d_gene: -
j_gene: TRBJ1-2
abundance: -
CDR3aa: CASSKGATKNYGYTF
CDR3nt: TGTGCCAGCAGCAAAGGGGCCACAAAAAACTATGGCTACACCTTC

v_gene: TRBV5-1
d_gene: TRBD1
j_gene: TRBJ1-2
abundance: -
CDR3aa: CASTSARDREDYGYTF
CDR3nt: TGCGCCAGCACCTCCGCCCGGGACAGGGAAGACTATGGCTACACCTTC

v_gene: TRBV18
d_gene: -
j_gene: TRBJ2-2
abundance: few
CDR3aa: CASSPTGTTGELFF
CDR3nt: TGTGCCAGCTCACCTACAGGGACGACCGGGGAGCTGTTTTTT

v_gene: TRBV5-1
d_gene: -
j_gene: TRBJ1-1
abundance: -
CDR3aa: CASSTRNGDTEAFF
CDR3nt: TGCGCCAGCAGCACCCGAAATGGGGACACTGAAGCTTTCTTT

v_gene: TRBV20-1
d_gene: TRBD1
j_gene: TRBJ1-1
abundance: -
CDR3aa: CSAGLGQGDVGTFF
CDR3nt: TGCAGTGCGGGGCTGGGACAGGGCGATGTGGGAACTTTCTTT

v_gene: TRBV7-9
d_gene: -
j_gene: TRBJ1-2
abundance: -
CDR3aa: CASSLDSPHYGYTF
CDR3nt: TGTGCCAGCAGCTTAGACAGCCCACACTATGGCTACACCTTC

v_gene: TRBV12-3/TRBV12-4
d_gene: -
j_gene: TRBJ2-1
abundance: few
CDR3aa: CASSFDRTNNEQFF
CDR3nt: TGTGCCAGCAGTTTTGACAGGACAAACAATGAGCAGTTCTTC

v_gene: TRBV5-4
d_gene: -
j_gene: TRBJ1-4
abundance: -
CDR3aa: CASSLDRVQKLFF
CDR3nt: TGTGCCAGCAGCTTGGATCGGGTCCAAAAACTGTTTTTT

v_gene: TRBV10-3
d_gene: -
j_gene: TRBJ1-2
abundance: -
CDR3aa: CAISDHYGYTF
CDR3nt: TGTGCCATCAGTGACCACTATGGCTACACCTTC

v_gene: TRBV4-1
d_gene: -
j_gene: TRBJ2-3
abundance: -
CDR3aa: CASSQDQGSDTQYF
CDR3nt: TGCGCCAGTAGCCAAGATCAGGGTTCAGATACGCAGTATTTT

v_gene: TRBV18
d_gene: -
j_gene: TRBJ1-1
abundance: many
CDR3aa: CASSLTGYTEAFF
CDR3nt: TGTGCCAGCTCACTGACGGGCTACACTGAAGCTTTCTTT

v_gene: TRBV18
d_gene: -
j_gene: TRBJ2-2
abundance: few
CDR3aa: CASSPPTRTTGELFF
CDR3nt: TGTGCCAGCTCACCACCGACCCGCACAACCGGGGAGCTGTTTTTT

v_gene: TRBV3-1
d_gene: -
j_gene: TRBJ2-5
abundance: -
CDR3aa: CASRVLETQYF
CDR3nt: TGTGCCAGCAGGGTCCTGGAGACCCAGTACTTC

v_gene: TRBV2
d_gene: -
j_gene: TRBJ1-1
abundance: -
CDR3aa: CASSEMGQGGTEAFF
CDR3nt: TGTGCCAGCAGTGAAATGGGGCAGGGCGGCACTGAAGCTTTCTTT

v_gene: TRBV2
d_gene: TRBD1
j_gene: TRBJ1-2
abundance: -
CDR3aa: CASSPGTGQDGYTF
CDR3nt: TGTGCCAGCAGTCCAGGGACAGGTCAGGATGGCTACACCTTC

v_gene: TRBV2
d_gene: -
j_gene: TRBJ1-1
abundance: many
CDR3aa: CASTGKYTEAFF
CDR3nt: TGTGCCAGCACGGGAAAATACACTGAAGCTTTCTTT

v_gene: TRBV14
d_gene: -
j_gene: TRBJ1-2
abundance: few
CDR3aa: CASSQRRGGYTF
CDR3nt: TGTGCCAGCAGCCAAAGAAGAGGTGGCTACACCTTC

v_gene: TRBV27
d_gene: -
j_gene: TRBJ1-2
abundance: few
CDR3aa: CASSYQGASNYGYTF
CDR3nt: TGTGCCAGCAGTTACCAGGGTGCTTCTAACTATGGCTACACCTTC

v_gene: TRBV3-1
d_gene: TRBD2
j_gene: TRBJ2-7
abundance: -
CDR3aa: CASSQDASGSYEQYF
CDR3nt: TGTGCCAGCAGCCAAGATGCCAGCGGGAGCTACGAGCAGTACTTC

v_gene: TRBV13
d_gene: -
j_gene: TRBJ2-1
abundance: -
CDR3aa: CASSWDSSAYNEQFF
CDR3nt: TGTGCCAGCAGCTGGGACTCGTCGGCTTACAATGAGCAGTTCTTC

v_gene: TRBV7-2
d_gene: -
j_gene: TRBJ1-4
abundance: few
CDR3aa: CASSGPNREKLFF
CDR3nt: TGTGCCAGCAGTGGCCCCAACAGAGAAAAACTGTTTTTT

v_gene: TRBV5-1
d_gene: -
j_gene: TRBJ2-7
abundance: -
CDR3aa: CASRGDLRGVYEQYF
CDR3nt: TGCGCCAGCAGGGGAGATTTGCGGGGCGTATACGAGCAGTACTTC

v_gene: TRBV20-1
d_gene: TRBD2
j_gene: TRBJ2-2
abundance: few
CDR3aa: CSASAGGGTGELFF
CDR3nt: TGCAGTGCTAGTGCGGGAGGAGGGACCGGGGAGCTGTTTTTT

v_gene: TRBV29-1
d_gene: -
j_gene: TRBJ2-1
abundance: many
CDR3aa: CSADPGQWYNEQFF
CDR3nt: TGCAGCGCCGACCCCGGGCAGTGGTACAATGAGCAGTTCTTC

v_gene: TRBV2
d_gene: TRBD1
j_gene: TRBJ1-2
abundance: -
CDR3aa: CASRDRSYGYTF
CDR3nt: TGTGCCAGCAGGGACAGGTCGTATGGCTACACCTTC

v_gene: TRBV12-3/TRBV12-4
d_gene: -
j_gene: TRBJ1-3
abundance: many
CDR3aa: CASVGVGSSGNTIYF
CDR3nt: TGTGCCAGCGTAGGCGTAGGGAGCTCTGGAAACACCATATATTTT

v_gene: TRBV3-1
d_gene: -
j_gene: TRBJ2-3
abundance: -
CDR3aa: CASSRGTITDTQYF
CDR3nt: TGTGCCAGCAGCCGAGGGACCATCACAGATACGCAGTATTTT

v_gene: TRBV7-9
d_gene: -
j_gene: TRBJ1-5
abundance: few
CDR3aa: CASSLTGRNQPQHF
CDR3nt: TGTGCCAGCAGCTTAACAGGGCGGAATCAGCCCCAGCATTTT

v_gene: TRBV19
d_gene: TRBD1
j_gene: TRBJ1-3
abundance: -
CDR3aa: CASKTRDRFSPYGNTIYF
CDR3nt: TGTGCCAGTAAGACCCGGGACAGGTTTTCTCCCTATGGAAACACCATATATTTT

v_gene: TRBV6-6
d_gene: TRBD1
j_gene: TRBJ1-3
abundance: -
CDR3aa: CASRPQGGNTIYF
CDR3nt: TGTGCCAGCAGGCCACAGGGGGGAAACACCATATATTTT

v_gene: TRBV5-4
d_gene: -
j_gene: TRBJ1-2
abundance: -
CDR3aa: CASSLARGHYGYTF
CDR3nt: TGTGCCAGCAGCTTGGCCCGGGGCCACTATGGCTACACCTTC

v_gene: TRBV5-4
d_gene: -
j_gene: TRBJ2-7
abundance: few
CDR3aa: CASSLEGHSYEQYF
CDR3nt: TGTGCCAGCAGCTTGGAGGGACACTCCTACGAGCAGTACTTC

v_gene: TRBV29-1
d_gene: -
j_gene: TRBJ1-3
abundance: many
CDR3aa: CSAGSSSGNTIYF
CDR3nt: TGCAGCGCCGGGTCATCCTCTGGAAACACCATATATTTT